Listed here are 25 T cell receptor beta chains from one sample, sequenced in a study of cytomegalovirus exposure and HLA in healthy donors. PCR primers comprised 60 Vbeta and 13 Jbeta primers. Profiled with immunoSEQ multiplex PCR; TCRdb holds only in-frame clones, not every one. There are 150,000 or so clones in the sample, with about 1.6% held by the top ten. The sequenced sample consisted of PBMCs. These receptors were collected from a woman aged 50 to 65 in good health and CMV-seronegative.

The rearrangement joins TRBV9 to TRBJ2-1, with a weak D call TRBD2 (5 bases). Germline assignment: CDR1 SGDLS and CDR2 YYNGEE. The CDR3 runs to 12 residues. V was cut by 5 bases and J by 6 bases, with 9 bases left in between. The CDR3 DNA follows: TGTGCCAGCAGTCACCTAGCCAATGAGCAGTTCTTC. Translation: CASSHLANEQFF. The variable domain in full, completed from reference TRBV9 and TRBJ2-1, reads DSGVTQTPKHLITATGQRVTLRCSPRSGDLSVYWYQQSLDQGLQFLIQYYNGEERAKGNILERFSAQQFPDLHSELNLSSLELGDSALYFCASSHLANEQFFGPGTRLTVL.

The genes are TRBV5-1 and TRBJ1-2; D is unresolved. V shed 4 bases and J shed 1 base, with 17 bases lying between them. The CDR3 is 16 residues long. The germline gives CDR1 SGHRS, CDR2 YFSETQ. CDR3 sequence reads: CASSLYPGELNYGYTF. CDR3 nucleotides: TGCGCCAGCAGCCTCTACCCTGGGGAGCTTAACTATGGCTACACCTTC.

The CDR3, as DNA: TGTGCCAGCAGCCAAGTAGGGACAGGGATGGGCTCCTACAATGAGCAGTTCTTC. Translation gives CASSQVGTGMGSYNEQFF. The chain employs TRBV4-2 and TRBJ2-1, with 9 bases aligning to TRBD1. Looked up from germline, CDR1 is LGHNA and CDR2 is YNFKEQ. The ends lost 1 base at V and 0 bases at J; junction bases unmatched: 7. This CDR3 comprises 18 residues.

The V call is TRBV7-9, the J call TRBJ2-2; 11 bases align to TRBD2. Germline V gives CDR1 SEHNR, CDR2 FQNEAQ (reference sequence). Losses at the gene ends were 3 bases for V and 1 base for J; bases not matched to a gene: 4. The CDR3 length is 17 residues. The CDR3 is CASSLGLAGGNTGELFF. The CDR3 DNA is TGTGCCAGCAGCTTGGGCCTAGCGGGAGGGAACACCGGGGAGCTGTTTTTT.

The chain recombines TRBV27 with TRBJ1-1; unclear D gene. The CDR3 is 15 amino acids. V was clipped by 3 bases and J by 0 bases, with 11 bases between them. The germline CDR1 and CDR2 sequences are MNHEY and SMNVEV (reference sequence). The CDR3 sequence: CASSFTRHLNTEAFF. CDR3 sequence (DNA): TGTGCCAGCAGTTTCACACGCCACCTGAACACTGAAGCTTTCTTT.

The rearrangement links TRBV5-1 to TRBJ1-6; D uncertain. The germline V gene has CDR1 SGHRS and CDR2 YFSETQ. The CDR3 has 15 residues. Trimming shortened V by 0 bases and J by 6 bases, and 10 bases separated the two germline ends. CDR3 nucleotide sequence: TGCGCCAGCAGCTTGGAGCACCCGGGTAATTCACCCCTCCACTTT. Translation: CASSLEHPGNSPLHF.

The V call is TRBV19, the J call TRBJ1-5; D perhaps matches TRBD1 (6 bases). The germline CDR1 and CDR2 sequences are LNHDA and SQIVND (reference sequence). V was shortened by 0 bases and J by 4 bases, with 13 bases between the two germline ends. This CDR3 is 16 amino acids long. The CDR3 region is CASSIDMGARNQPQHF. CDR3 nucleotide sequence: TGTGCCAGTAGTATAGATATGGGGGCACGGAATCAGCCCCAGCATTTT.

The rearrangement joins TRBV7-2 to TRBJ2-5; D ambiguous. The CDR3 totals 14 residues. Germline V gene data show CDR1 as SGHTA and CDR2 as FQGNSA. Trimming shortened V by 7 bases and J by 0 bases, and 12 bases separated the two germline ends. The CDR3 nucleotides are TGTGCCAGCACCCAAACCAGATACCAAGAGACCCAGTACTTC. Translation: CASTQTRYQETQYF.

V usage is TRBV6-8 and J usage is TRBJ1-5, with 10 nucleotides matching TRBD1. The V and J ends lost 11 bases and 7 bases, in that order; junction bases with no gene match: 8. Germline-derived CDR1 and CDR2 are MNHGY and SAAAGT. This CDR3 comprises 13 residues. CDR3 residues: CAGRQGARQPQHF. The DNA for the CDR3 is TGTGCCGGACGACAGGGGGCAAGGCAGCCCCAGCATTTT.

The chain recombines TRBV5-6 with TRBJ1-1; 7 bases align to TRBD1. With V trimmed by 3 bases and J by 0 bases, 5 bases remained unmatched. Germline assignment: CDR1 SGHDT and CDR2 YYEEEE. The CDR3 contains 15 residues. The CDR3 spells CASSWGQIVNTEAFF. CDR3 in DNA: TGTGCCAGCAGCTGGGGACAGATAGTGAACACTGAAGCTTTCTTT. Drawing the rest from reference TRBV5-6 and TRBJ1-1, the complete variable domain is DAGVTQSPTHLIKTRGQQVTLRCSPKSGHDTVSWYQQALGQGPQFIFQYYEEEERQRGNFPDRFSGHQFPNYSSELNVNALLLGDSALYLCASSWGQIVNTEAFFGQGTRLTVV.

The chain combines TRBV7-2 with TRBJ2-5; 9 bases fit TRBD2. CDR3 length: 14 amino acids. CDR1 is SGHTA, CDR2 FQGNSA, per germline. The V gene end was trimmed by 6 bases and the J gene end by 4 bases; junction bases not matched to a gene: 6. The DNA of the CDR3 is TGTGCCAGCAGTTTCGGCGGGGGGGCAGAGACCCAGTACTTC. Translation gives CASSFGGGAETQYF.

This rearrangement joins TRBV13 to TRBJ1-5; D unresolved. This CDR3 spans 15 amino acids. Germline V gene lookup returns CDR1 PRHDT and CDR2 FYEKMQ (reference sequence). Trimming shortened V by 0 bases and J by 1 base, and 7 bases separated the two germline ends. The CDR3 sequence: CASSLGTLSNQPQHF. The CDR3 bases are TGTGCCAGCAGCTTAGGGACTCTGAGCAATCAGCCCCAGCATTTT.

V gene TRBV7-9 combines with J gene TRBJ2-7; TRBD2 might be the D (5 bases). The CDR3 runs to 15 residues. Germline CDR1 is SEHNR and CDR2 is FQNEAQ (reference sequence). V lost 3 bases to trimming and J lost 0 bases, with 12 bases between them. The CDR3 DNA reads as TGTGCCAGCAGCTTTACGGGGTTTAGCTCCTACGAGCAGTACTTC. This gives the protein CASSFTGFSSYEQYF.

V usage is TRBV27 and J usage is TRBJ2-7; 7 nucleotides line up with TRBD1. Germline V gene lookup returns CDR1 MNHEY and CDR2 SMNVEV (reference sequence). The CDR3 sequence is 13 residues long. J was trimmed by 2 bases and V by 5 bases; bases with no gene match: 3. This CDR3 is CASSRQGPYEQYF. The CDR3, as DNA: TGTGCCAGCAGTAGACAGGGCCCCTACGAGCAGTACTTC.

The gene calls are TRBV2 and TRBJ1-2; TRBD1 aligns across 10 bases. V lost 6 bases to trimming and J lost 7 bases; unmatched junction nucleotides: 8. Per the germline V gene, CDR1 is SNHLY and CDR2 is FYNNEI. The CDR3 consists of 14 residues. Here the CDR3 reads CASRRIGTGVGYTF. The CDR3, as DNA: TGTGCCAGCAGGAGGATCGGGACAGGGGTTGGCTACACCTTC.

The J gene is TRBJ2-3, the V gene TRBV28; TRBD2 agrees at 8 bases. The CDR3 consists of 13 residues. Germline assignment: CDR1 MDHEN and CDR2 SYDVKM. With 5 bases clipped from V and 8 bases from J, the junction kept 6 bases outside the gene matches. The CDR3 loop is CASSLPRGGTQYF. The CDR3 DNA sequence: TGTGCCAGCAGTCTCCCCCGGGGGGGTACGCAGTATTTT.

The chain has TRBV7-9 and TRBJ1-2; D gene unclear. This CDR3 region has 14 residues. Germline assignment: CDR1 SEHNR and CDR2 FQNEAQ (reference sequence). The ends were cut back, 1 base at V and 4 bases at J, with 10 bases in the middle. CDR3 DNA: TGTGCCAGCAGCTTAGGGAGCCGCAGCTATGGCTACACCTTC. Residues: CASSLGSRSYGYTF.

The chain couples TRBV5-1 to TRBJ2-7; D is perhaps TRBD1 (6 bases). The CDR3 contains 14 residues. The V and J ends lost 4 bases and 5 bases respectively, with 16 bases between them. The germline V gene encodes CDR1 SGHRS and CDR2 YFSETQ. The DNA of the CDR3 is TGCGCCAGCAGCCCACAGACAGGATCGGACGAGCAGTACTTC. The encoded protein is CASSPQTGSDEQYF.

The J gene is TRBJ1-4, the V gene TRBV2; D not resolved. Germline V gives CDR1 SNHLY, CDR2 FYNNEI. V was pared by 4 bases and J by 3 bases, with 9 bases between. CDR3 length equals 14 residues. CDR3: CASSAALANEKLFF. The CDR3 nucleotides are TGTGCCAGCAGTGCCGCATTAGCTAATGAAAAACTGTTTTTT.

The V gene is TRBV27, the J gene TRBJ1-5; D is possibly TRBD1 (6 bases). V dropped 1 base and J dropped 0 bases, with 10 bases sitting between them. CDR3 size: 16 residues. The germline V gene encodes CDR1 MNHEY and CDR2 SMNVEV (reference sequence). The CDR3: CASSLWGLNSNQPQHF. The CDR3 DNA reads TGTGCCAGCAGTTTATGGGGGCTTAATAGCAATCAGCCCCAGCATTTT.

The genes are TRBV5-1 and TRBJ1-2; 9 nucleotides agree with TRBD1. Germline CDR1 and CDR2: SGHRS and YFSETQ. There are 17 residues in the CDR3. V shed 0 bases, J shed 3 bases, and the junction held 9 bases outside the gene matches. The chain's CDR3 is CASSLGDREFRDYGYTF. The DNA for the CDR3 is TGCGCCAGCAGCTTGGGGGACAGGGAATTTCGTGACTATGGCTACACCTTC. Using reference TRBV5-1 and TRBJ1-2 for the parts outside the CDR3, the full variable domain is KAGVTQTPRYLIKTRGQQVTLSCSPISGHRSVSWYQQTPGQGLQFLFEYFSETQRNKGNFPGRFSGRQFSNSRSEMNVSTLELGDSALYLCASSLGDREFRDYGYTFGSGTRLTVV.

This chain links TRBV6-6 with TRBJ1-5; 7 bases line up with TRBD1. J gave up 2 bases and V 4 bases, and 5 bases lay outside the gene matches. This CDR3 contains 15 residues. Germline V lookup: CDR1 MNHNY, CDR2 SVGAGI (reference sequence). The chain's CDR3 is CASSWKGARNQPQHF. Here the CDR3 DNA reads TGTGCCAGCAGTTGGAAGGGGGCTCGCAATCAGCCCCAGCATTTT.

The chain has TRBV6-6 and TRBJ2-7; 10 bases match TRBD2. CDR3 length equals 15 residues. The ends lost 8 bases at V and 4 bases at J; junction bases unmatched: 11. In germline, CDR1 is MNHNY, CDR2 SVGAGI (reference sequence). CDR3 protein: CASRREREGVYEQYF. CDR3 nucleotide sequence: TGTGCCAGCCGGAGGGAGCGGGAGGGTGTTTACGAGCAGTACTTC.

The gene calls are TRBV9 and TRBJ2-2, with a tentative D call TRBD1 (5 bases). Germline loops: CDR1 SGDLS, CDR2 YYNGEE. The CDR3 runs 13 residues. V gave up 7 bases and J gave up 5 bases, with 12 bases separating them. The CDR3 reads CASGQGRTGELFF. CDR3 nucleotide sequence: TGTGCCAGCGGGCAGGGCAGGACCGGGGAGCTGTTTTTT.

The V and J genes are TRBV5-1 and TRBJ2-7; TRBD1 agrees at 8 bases. The CDR3 is 14 residues long. Germline CDR1 is SGHRS and CDR2 is YFSETQ. The J segment lost 2 bases and the V segment lost 0 bases, leaving 1 base of the junction unmatched. The DNA for the CDR3 is TGCGCCAGCAGCTTGGGGACAGGGCCCTACGAGCAGTACTTC. It codes for CASSLGTGPYEQYF.